This TCR beta chain derives from a study of T cells in localized non-small cell lung cancer. Findings of the study overall: Compared with tumor, uninvolved adjacent lung displayed greater T cell clonality, ranking highest overall. Longer overall survival associated with higher blood T cell density; shorter survival with higher adjacent-lung clonality. Researchers found a median around 57 of the top 100 tumor clones in adjacent lung. Sequencing was limited to one tumor region, leaving the possibility of heterogeneity open.

Assay used: immunoSEQ multiplex PCR; TCRdb lists only in-frame clones, some missing. The sample has roughly 30,000 clones, about 86% seen once. On this clone itself: Its antigen remains unknown.

This receptor was obtained from a man aged 40-75 years with stage III lung adenocarcinoma. The sample was peripheral blood mononuclear cells, taken before any cancer treatment.

DNA for the CDR3: TGTGCCAGCAGCTTAGGTCAGGCAGATACGCAGTATTTT. Protein product: CASSLGQADTQYF. The chain joins TRBV5-4 to TRBJ2-3; unclear D gene. The V end was cut by 2 bases, the J end by 4 bases, with 8 bases between. This CDR3 has 13 amino acids. CDR1 and CDR2 from the germline V gene are SGHNT and YYREEE (reference sequence).